Listed below are T cell receptor beta chains from one sample, sequenced in a study of blood T cell repertoires in COVID-19. TCRdb's copy holds only in-frame clones and misses some; the assay was immunoSEQ multiplex PCR. There are about 7,800 clones in the sample; more than 75% occur only once, and about 17% lies in the top ten. Sequences were obtained from peripheral blood. Receptors were obtained from a woman aged 55 to 70 with active COVID-19. Both conserved end residues are part of each CDR3. D genes are given only for firm matches. Part of the rows lack a size; the others show once, few, many or a class for expanded clones.

d_gene: TRBD1
abundance: -
v_gene: TRBV5-4
len: 14
j_gene: TRBJ1-2
CDR3nt: TGTGCCAGCAGCTCCCGGACAGGGGGCTTTGGCTACACCTTC
CDR3aa: CASSSRTGGFGYTF

d_gene: -
abundance: -
v_gene: TRBV4-1
len: 14
j_gene: TRBJ1-1
CDR3nt: TGCGCCAGCAGCCGGGGGCCAACGGCCACTGAAGCTTTCTTT
CDR3aa: CASSRGPTATEAFF

d_gene: TRBD1
abundance: -
v_gene: TRBV7-9
len: 15
j_gene: TRBJ1-5
CDR3nt: TGTGCCAGCAGCCTGGGACAGGGGGTCCATCAGCCCCAGCATTTT
CDR3aa: CASSLGQGVHQPQHF

d_gene: -
abundance: -
v_gene: TRBV24-1
len: 13
j_gene: TRBJ2-2
CDR3nt: TGTGCCACCAGTGAATGGGGGCCCGGGGAGCTGTTTTTT
CDR3aa: CATSEWGPGELFF

d_gene: TRBD1
abundance: -
v_gene: TRBV7-8
len: 15
j_gene: TRBJ2-7
CDR3nt: TGTGCCAGCAGCTTACCCACGACAGGGACCTACGAGCAGTACTTC
CDR3aa: CASSLPTTGTYEQYF

d_gene: TRBD2
abundance: -
v_gene: TRBV4-2
len: 15
j_gene: TRBJ2-1
CDR3nt: TGTGCCAGCAGCCAAAACGGGGGGGCCCACAGTGAGCAGTTCTTC
CDR3aa: CASSQNGGAHSEQFF

d_gene: -
abundance: -
v_gene: TRBV6-5
len: 13
j_gene: TRBJ1-5
CDR3nt: TGTGCCAGCAGTAGGAGTAGCAATCAGCCCCAGCATTTT
CDR3aa: CASSRSSNQPQHF

d_gene: -
abundance: once
v_gene: TRBV3-1/TRBV3-2
len: 14
j_gene: TRBJ2-5
CDR3nt: TGTGCCAGCAGCTACAGACAGATCCAAGAGACCCAGTACTTC
CDR3aa: CASSYRQIQETQYF

d_gene: -
abundance: -
v_gene: TRBV7-9
len: 16
j_gene: TRBJ2-3
CDR3nt: TGTGCCAGCAGCTTAGTCCTTCCGGGGGGCACAGATACGCAGTATTTT
CDR3aa: CASSLVLPGGTDTQYF

d_gene: TRBD1
abundance: -
v_gene: TRBV2
len: 16
j_gene: TRBJ1-4
CDR3nt: TGTGCCAGCAGTGCCGGACAGGGGTTTGCTAATGAAAAACTGTTTTTT
CDR3aa: CASSAGQGFANEKLFF

d_gene: -
abundance: -
v_gene: TRBV7-9
len: 14
j_gene: TRBJ1-4
CDR3nt: TGTGCCAGCAGCGACGTGGGCGCCTATGAAAAACTGTTTTTT
CDR3aa: CASSDVGAYEKLFF

d_gene: -
abundance: -
v_gene: TRBV10-1
len: 12
j_gene: TRBJ2-7
CDR3nt: TGCGCCAGCAGGACAGGTACCGACGAGCAGTACTTC
CDR3aa: CASRTGTDEQYF

d_gene: TRBD1
abundance: -
v_gene: TRBV7-8
len: 15
j_gene: TRBJ1-5
CDR3nt: TGTGCCAGCAGCTTAACCACAGGGGGCGTTCAGCCCCAGCATTTT
CDR3aa: CASSLTTGGVQPQHF

d_gene: -
abundance: -
v_gene: TRBV29-1
len: 19
j_gene: TRBJ1-2
CDR3nt: TGCAGCGTTGAAGATTCATCATCAACCGACAAGGGGTGGAACTATGGCTACACCTTC
CDR3aa: CSVEDSSSTDKGWNYGYTF

d_gene: TRBD2
abundance: -
v_gene: TRBV3-1/TRBV3-2
len: 14
j_gene: TRBJ2-3
CDR3nt: TGTGCCAGTTCGAGCGGGGGCACGGGGGATACGCAGTATTTT
CDR3aa: CASSSGGTGDTQYF

d_gene: TRBD2
abundance: once
v_gene: TRBV19
len: 15
j_gene: TRBJ2-5
CDR3nt: TGTGCCAGTGGACCCGCCCTAGCGGGGGTAGAGACCCAGTACTTC
CDR3aa: CASGPALAGVETQYF

d_gene: -
abundance: -
v_gene: TRBV7-2
len: 14
j_gene: TRBJ1-3
CDR3nt: TGTGCCAGCAGCCCGGAGTTCGGTGGAAACACCATATATTTT
CDR3aa: CASSPEFGGNTIYF

d_gene: -
abundance: -
v_gene: TRBV7-9
len: 17
j_gene: TRBJ2-7
CDR3nt: TGTGCCAGCAGCCCCCCTATAGGGTGGAACCAGGGTGAGGAGCAGTACTTC
CDR3aa: CASSPPIGWNQGEEQYF

d_gene: -
abundance: -
v_gene: TRBV12-3/TRBV12-4
len: 13
j_gene: TRBJ1-1
CDR3nt: TGTGCCAGCACTCGTGGCGGAGACACTGAAGCTTTCTTT
CDR3aa: CASTRGGDTEAFF

d_gene: -
abundance: -
v_gene: TRBV2
len: 15
j_gene: TRBJ1-5
CDR3nt: TGTGCCAGCAGGACCACAGGGAACAGCAATCAGCCCCAGCATTTT
CDR3aa: CASRTTGNSNQPQHF

d_gene: TRBD2
abundance: -
v_gene: TRBV4-1
len: 16
j_gene: TRBJ2-3
CDR3nt: TGCGCCAGCAGGGAGAGGACTAGCAGCTTCACAGATACGCAGTATTTT
CDR3aa: CASRERTSSFTDTQYF

d_gene: TRBD2
abundance: once
v_gene: TRBV6-4
len: 15
j_gene: TRBJ2-3
CDR3nt: TGTGCCAGCAGTGGGACTAGCGGGGGCACAGATACGCAGTATTTT
CDR3aa: CASSGTSGGTDTQYF

d_gene: -
abundance: -
v_gene: TRBV19
len: 13
j_gene: TRBJ2-7
CDR3nt: TGTGCCAGTAGTATAGGTACAGCCTACGAGCAGTACTTC
CDR3aa: CASSIGTAYEQYF

d_gene: TRBD2
abundance: medium-sized
v_gene: TRBV19
len: 13
j_gene: TRBJ2-7
CDR3nt: TGTGCCAGTAGTATGGGAGGGAACTACGAGCAGTACTTC
CDR3aa: CASSMGGNYEQYF

d_gene: TRBD2
abundance: few
v_gene: TRBV2
len: 15
j_gene: TRBJ2-7
CDR3nt: TGTGCCAGCATCAGCGGGGGGGCCTACTCCTACGAGCAGTACTTC
CDR3aa: CASISGGAYSYEQYF

d_gene: -
abundance: -
v_gene: TRBV29-1
len: 12
j_gene: TRBJ1-1
CDR3nt: TGCAGCGTTGATCGAGGGAACACTGAAGCTTTCTTT
CDR3aa: CSVDRGNTEAFF

d_gene: TRBD1
abundance: -
v_gene: TRBV28
len: 16
j_gene: TRBJ1-6
CDR3nt: TGTGCCAGCAGTTTTAGCAGGGGGCTTTGGAATTCACCCCTCCACTTT
CDR3aa: CASSFSRGLWNSPLHF

d_gene: -
abundance: -
v_gene: TRBV5-1
len: 14
j_gene: TRBJ1-1
CDR3nt: TGCGCCAGCAGCGTGAACGGTATGAACACTGAAGCTTTCTTT
CDR3aa: CASSVNGMNTEAFF

d_gene: -
abundance: -
v_gene: TRBV27
len: 13
j_gene: TRBJ2-5
CDR3nt: TGTGCCAGCAGTTTCGGGGGTCAAGAGACCCAGTACTTC
CDR3aa: CASSFGGQETQYF

d_gene: TRBD2
abundance: -
v_gene: TRBV2
len: 15
j_gene: TRBJ2-1
CDR3nt: TGTGCCAGCAGTGAAATTGTAGCGGGGGGTGGTGAGCAGTTCTTC
CDR3aa: CASSEIVAGGGEQFF

d_gene: -
abundance: -
v_gene: TRBV6-6
len: 14
j_gene: TRBJ2-3
CDR3nt: TGTGCCAGCTCACCGGACATTCCCATAGATACGCAGTATTTT
CDR3aa: CASSPDIPIDTQYF

d_gene: -
abundance: -
v_gene: TRBV27
len: 16
j_gene: TRBJ1-1
CDR3nt: TGTGCCAGCAGCCTAGACTCAACAGGGTTTGGGGCTGAAGCTTTCTTT
CDR3aa: CASSLDSTGFGAEAFF

d_gene: TRBD1
abundance: -
v_gene: TRBV7-6
len: 17
j_gene: TRBJ1-1
CDR3nt: TGTGCCAGCAGCTTAGGAGGGGGCGCTCTCTTGGCCACTGAAGCTTTCTTT
CDR3aa: CASSLGGGALLATEAFF

d_gene: -
abundance: -
v_gene: TRBV2
len: 10
j_gene: TRBJ2-4
CDR3nt: TGTGCCAGCAGCCAGGACATTCAGTACTTC
CDR3aa: CASSQDIQYF

d_gene: TRBD1
abundance: -
v_gene: TRBV4-1
len: 16
j_gene: TRBJ1-4
CDR3nt: TGCGCCAGCAGCCAATACGTGAGGGACAGTAATGAAAAACTGTTTTTT
CDR3aa: CASSQYVRDSNEKLFF

d_gene: TRBD1
abundance: once
v_gene: TRBV6-2/TRBV6-3
len: 15
j_gene: TRBJ2-7
CDR3nt: TGTGCCAGCAGTGAGCCCTGGACAGGGGGCTACGAGCAGTACTTC
CDR3aa: CASSEPWTGGYEQYF

d_gene: -
abundance: -
v_gene: TRBV9
len: 14
j_gene: TRBJ2-5
CDR3nt: TGTGCCAGCAGCGCAACTTTCGGGGGAGAGACCCAGTACTTC
CDR3aa: CASSATFGGETQYF

d_gene: TRBD1
abundance: -
v_gene: TRBV5-6
len: 16
j_gene: TRBJ2-2
CDR3nt: TGTGCCAGCAGCCCCCCCGGGACAGGTATCACCGGGGAGCTGTTTTTT
CDR3aa: CASSPPGTGITGELFF

d_gene: TRBD2
abundance: -
v_gene: TRBV3-1/TRBV3-2
len: 15
j_gene: TRBJ2-5
CDR3nt: TGTGCCAGCAGCCAAGGCAGGACTAGCAAGGAGACCCAGTACTTC
CDR3aa: CASSQGRTSKETQYF

d_gene: -
abundance: -
v_gene: TRBV11-2
len: 17
j_gene: TRBJ1-1
CDR3nt: TGTGCCAGCAGCTTAGATATCTGGGGTCGGGGAAACACTGAAGCTTTCTTT
CDR3aa: CASSLDIWGRGNTEAFF